This T cell receptor beta chain was documented in a study of PD-1 blockade in classical Hodgkin lymphoma. General study results and limits: In CD4+ cells, TCR diversity went up significantly by C4D1, but in CD8+ cells it did not. Baseline diversity in complete responders resembled that of newly diagnosed patients.

Each patient's relapse followed autologous stem cell transplantation, and brentuximab vedotin exposure varied. The table lists this clone with a count of one. The antigen is not known. Some clones are missing from TCRdb's copy, which holds only in-frame ones; the method was immunoSEQ multiplex PCR. The sample holds nearly 25,000 clones, roughly 80% seen once. CDR1 and CDR2 from the germline V gene are LGHNA and YSLEER. This CDR3 comprises 15 residues. The V end was cut by 2 bases, the J end by 4 bases, with 12 bases between. The receptor was derived from a human donor with classical Hodgkin lymphoma. V is TRBV4-3 and J is TRBJ1-3; TRBD1 might be the D (6 bases). The sequenced sample was peripheral blood mononuclear cells (PBMCs), obtained before the second cycle of nivolumab. CDR3 coding DNA: TGCGCCAGCAGCCAATTCAGGGGCGTGGGAAACACCATATATTTT. As protein: CASSQFRGVGNTIYF.